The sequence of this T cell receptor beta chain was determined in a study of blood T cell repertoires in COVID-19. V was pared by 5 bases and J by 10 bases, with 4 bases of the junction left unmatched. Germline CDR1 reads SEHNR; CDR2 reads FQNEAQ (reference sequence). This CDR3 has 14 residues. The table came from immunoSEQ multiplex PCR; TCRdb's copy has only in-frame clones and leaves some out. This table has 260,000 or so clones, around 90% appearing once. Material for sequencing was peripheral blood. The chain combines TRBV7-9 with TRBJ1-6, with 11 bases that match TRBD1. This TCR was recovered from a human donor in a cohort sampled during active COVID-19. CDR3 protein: CASSRGQGASPLHF. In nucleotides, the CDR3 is TGTGCCAGCAGCCGAGGACAGGGGGCGTCACCCCTCCACTTT.